These T cell receptor beta chains were read from a single sample in a study of blood T cell repertoires in COVID-19. Profiled with immunoSEQ multiplex PCR; TCRdb holds only in-frame clones, not every one. The sample contains approximately 270,000 clones, roughly nine tenths of which appear only once. The sample consisted of PBMCs or T cells enriched from blood (not recorded which). These receptors were obtained from a human donor in a cohort exposed to, infected with or recovered from COVID-19 (not recorded which). The donor label of this sample is uncertain. CDR3s include the opening cysteine and the closing phenylalanine or tryptophan. A D gene is named only where the DNA matches it firmly.

v_gene,d_gene,CDR3aa
TRBV19,.,CASSATVNYNEQFF
TRBV7-8,.,CASSSQGPGYTF
TRBV21-1,.,CASSKDKGLYNEQFF
TRBV5-1,TRBD1,CASSPRDREGYEQYF
TRBV24-1,TRBD1,CATSAPPGTGGAGANVLTF
TRBV27,TRBD1,CASGAGTGSSTLHF
TRBV4-2,TRBD2,CASSQDIRAGGHNEQFF
TRBV5-1,TRBD1,CASSAGQAGQETQYF
TRBV10-3,.,CAISEGSRDQPQHF
TRBV5-1,.,CASSRNSEMRSEKLFF
TRBV5-8,.,CASSLARDEQFF
TRBV7-8,TRBD1,CASSLGQGQGYTF
TRBV4-2,.,CASSQVSVTGPTILAKNIQYF
TRBV11-2,TRBD1,CASTQTGPYEQYF
TRBV25-1,TRBD1,CASSEIQGGLKFF